The clone carrying this T cell receptor (beta chain) was seen repeatedly, ten times or more. Its specificity is unknown. Treg sorting used a CD4+CD25+CD127-/low gate. This CDR3 is built from 15 residues. In germline, CDR1 is SGHTA, CDR2 FQGNSA. J was trimmed by 8 bases and V by 2 bases; bases with no gene match: 8. Study results and limitations: Tumor memory CD4+ T cell TCR gene usage was found to cluster with blood and lymph node memory CD4+ cells and with lymph node naive CD4+ cells.

After constant-region reverse-primer amplification, full-length variable regions underwent semi-nested PCR with Nested Universal Primer A. TCRdb ran MiXCR on the 5' RACE reads and lists one entry per CDR3 protein. The table has fewer than 65,000 distinct CDR3 sequences, roughly 20% seen once; the top ten hold under 3.5%. The V gene is TRBV7-2, the J gene TRBJ1-2; 10 bases line up with TRBD1. The sample was tumor-infiltrating Tregs sorted from the breast tumor. The receptor comes from a female donor with breast cancer. The CDR3 is CASSLTHGTGDGYTF. CDR3 coding DNA: TGTGCCAGCAGCTTAACCCATGGGACAGGGGACGGCTACACCTTC.